This T cell receptor (beta chain) was identified in a study of T cell responses to AZD1222 COVID-19 vaccine. General study points: It should be noted that donors were predominantly white British and more often female, and clonal diversity was possibly underestimated. Targets within unmutated variant regions were reportedly found for nearly half of spike-specific TCRs.

On this clone itself: The antigen is unknown.

TCRdb's copy holds only in-frame clones and misses some; the assay was immunoSEQ multiplex PCR. This table holds approximately 210,000 clones, approximately 90% found once. Germline V gene lookup returns CDR1 MNHEY and CDR2 SVGEGT. This CDR3 is built from 17 residues. V shed 4 bases and J shed 0 bases, with 18 bases lying between them. The material sequenced was peripheral blood, taken 28 days after the second AZD1222 dose. The source of this sequence is an adult who received the AZD1222 COVID-19 vaccine. The chain couples TRBV6-2 or TRBV6-3 to TRBJ1-2; D perhaps matches TRBD1 (5 bases). The CDR3, as DNA: TGTGCCAGCAGTTCCATCCCCGAGACAGTAACTAACTATGGCTACACCTTC. Amino acid sequence: CASSSIPETVTNYGYTF.